This T cell receptor beta chain derives from a study of cytomegalovirus exposure and HLA in healthy donors. On this clone: The antigen is undetermined.

Findings and limits, study-wide: From TCR beta sequences, most subjects' HLA-A and HLA-B alleles were reportedly predicted accurately. Follow-up analysis later connected one missense variant in DCLRE1C with trimming of TCR beta V- and J-genes.

Primers for the PCR totalled 60 Vbeta and 13 Jbeta. Clones were read by immunoSEQ multiplex PCR, and TCRdb kept only the in-frame ones, dropping some. The table includes roughly 130,000 clones, more than 60% detected once. This CDR3 has 13 amino acids. Trimming at V came to 8 bases and at J to 4 bases, leaving 4 bases not matched to a gene. Germline values: CDR1 SEHNR, CDR2 FQNEAQ (reference sequence). This TCR was sampled from a male donor in good health and CMV-seronegative. Input material: PBMCs. The V call is TRBV7-9, the J call TRBJ2-2, with TRBD1 matching 7 bases. CDR3 DNA sequence: TGTGCCAGCCTACAGGGGTCCACCGGGGAGCTGTTTTTT. Residues: CASLQGSTGELFF.